Below are 24 T cell receptor beta chains sequenced from a single sample in a study of response to subunit inactivated influenza vaccine. Using its own MiXCR run on the RT-PCR reads, TCRdb lists one record per CDR3 protein. The sample lists approximately 230,000 distinct CDR3 sequences, 9.5% to 15% occurring once. Sequenced here: non-naive T cells sorted from PBMCs, sampled less than 15 days before vaccination. The source of these receptors is a man aged 45-65 years who received an inactivated influenza vaccine.

The V gene is TRBV20-1, the J gene TRBJ2-2, with D uncertain. Germline CDR1 DFQATT, CDR2 SNEGSKA (reference sequence). The CDR3 runs 13 residues. V was pared by 7 bases and J by 3 bases, with 12 bases between. CDR3 DNA: TGCAGTGGAAGGCGGCAGGACACCGGGGAGCTGTTTTTT. This gives the protein CSGRRQDTGELFF.

This clonotype turned up a few times. This chain uses TRBV6-2 or TRBV6-3 with TRBJ1-6; TRBD1 might be the D (6 bases). This CDR3 is 15 amino acids long. V was pared by 0 bases and J by 10 bases, with 13 bases between. Germline assignment: CDR1 MNHEY and CDR2 SVGEGT. The CDR3 sequence: CASSYSAGVKSPLHF. CDR3 nucleotide sequence: TGTGCCAGCAGTTACTCTGCAGGGGTGAAATCACCCCTCCACTTT.

This clonotype was seen a few times. V is TRBV29-1 and J is TRBJ2-5; 12 bases map to TRBD1. CDR1 is SQVTM, CDR2 ANQGSEA, per germline. This CDR3 spans 14 amino acids. V was pared by 4 bases and J by 10 bases, with 10 bases of the junction left unmatched. CDR3 in DNA: TGCAGCGTTGCCTCCGGGACAGGGGGCTCAGACCAGTACTTC. It is translated as CSVASGTGGSDQYF.

V usage is TRBV11-1 and J usage is TRBJ2-2; 11 bases are shared with TRBD1. With 4 bases clipped from V and 4 bases from J, the junction kept 2 bases outside the gene matches. Germline V gene data show CDR1 as SGHAT and CDR2 as FQDESV (reference sequence). CDR3 length: 15 residues. The CDR3 sequence: CASSWGQGGTGELFF. CDR3 in DNA: TGTGCCAGCAGCTGGGGACAGGGGGGCACCGGGGAGCTGTTTTTT.

V usage is TRBV14 and J usage is TRBJ1-5; D is possibly TRBD1 (5 bases). Germline assignment: CDR1 SGHDN and CDR2 FVKESK. V shed 1 base and J shed 0 bases, with 7 bases lying between them. CDR3 length equals 15 residues. CDR3 DNA sequence: TGTGCCAGCAGCCAAGTGCAGGGTAGCAATCAGCCCCAGCATTTT. It yields the protein CASSQVQGSNQPQHF. Based on the CDR3 plus reference TRBV14 and TRBJ1-5, the full variable domain is EAGVTQFPSHSVIEKGQTVTLRCDPISGHDNLYWYRRVMGKEIKFLLHFVKESKQDESGMPNNRFLAERTGGTYSTLKVQPAELEDSGVYFCASSQVQGSNQPQHFGDGTRLSIL.

This clonotype was detected many times. J is TRBJ2-5 and V is TRBV9; 7 bases are shared with TRBD1. V was pared by 2 bases and J by 6 bases, with 10 bases of the junction left unmatched. Germline CDR1 is SGDLS and CDR2 is YYNGEE. The length of the CDR3 is 15 residues. CDR3 protein: CASSVGSGGVKTQYF. DNA of the CDR3: TGTGCCAGCAGCGTCGGCTCAGGGGGTGTAAAGACCCAGTACTTC.

This clonotype has only a few counts. The genes are TRBV20-1 and TRBJ1-6; D is ambiguous. The germline V gene has CDR1 DFQATT and CDR2 SNEGSKA (reference sequence). The CDR3 covers 18 residues. The V and J ends lost 0 bases and 0 bases respectively, with 15 bases between them. DNA of the CDR3: TGCAGTGCTAGAGATCCAAAGGTGCATGGCTCCTATAATTCACCCCTCCACTTT. Translating it yields CSARDPKVHGSYNSPLHF.

The rearrangement joins TRBV27 to TRBJ1-2, with a weak D call TRBD1 (5 bases). The CDR3 is 15 amino acids. Trimming shortened V by 3 bases and J by 4 bases, and 15 bases separated the two germline ends. Germline V gives CDR1 MNHEY, CDR2 SMNVEV (reference sequence). The DNA of the CDR3 is TGTGCCAGCAGTTTGGGACCCGAAGCCATCTATGGCTACACCTTC. This codes for CASSLGPEAIYGYTF.

This clonotype was seen many times. The chain couples TRBV5-1 to TRBJ1-2; maybe TRBD1 (6 bases). Trimming stripped 4 bases from V and 2 bases from J, with 9 bases between. Germline CDR1 is SGHRS and CDR2 is YFSETQ. This CDR3 contains 13 residues. The CDR3 nucleotides are TGCGCCAGCAGCCAGGACAGCAACTATGGCTACACCTTC. This encodes CASSQDSNYGYTF.

The chain recombines TRBV28 with TRBJ2-1, with 11 bases fitting TRBD2. This CDR3 has 15 residues. V lost 4 bases, J lost 5 bases, and 4 bases stayed unmatched. From germline, CDR1 is MDHEN and CDR2 SYDVKM. This CDR3 reads CASSYPSGGNNEQFF. DNA for the CDR3: TGTGCCAGCAGTTACCCTAGCGGGGGGAACAATGAGCAGTTCTTC.

This chain joins TRBV19 and TRBJ2-3, with D possibly being TRBD1 (5 bases). CDR3 size: 14 residues. The V gene's germline CDR1 is LNHDA and CDR2 SQIVND (reference sequence). The V and J ends lost 2 bases and 4 bases respectively, with 10 bases between them. The CDR3 region is CASSIQGFADTQYF. For the CDR3, the DNA is TGTGCCAGTAGTATACAGGGTTTTGCAGATACGCAGTATTTT.

The chain joins TRBV5-1 to TRBJ2-5; D not certain. CDR3 length: 15 residues. Per the germline V gene, CDR1 is SGHRS and CDR2 is YFSETQ. Trimming stripped 1 base from V and 0 bases from J, with 10 bases between. Written as DNA, the CDR3 is TGCGCCAGCAGCTTGAACAGCCCCTACCAAGAGACCCAGTACTTC. It yields the protein CASSLNSPYQETQYF. The complete variable domain, with remaining parts taken from reference TRBV5-1 and TRBJ2-5, reads KAGVTQTPRYLIKTRGQQVTLSCSPISGHRSVSWYQQTPGQGLQFLFEYFSETQRNKGNFPGRFSGRQFSNSRSEMNVSTLELGDSALYLCASSLNSPYQETQYFGPGTRLLVL.

The chain joins TRBV20-1 to TRBJ1-3, with D perhaps matching TRBD1 (6 bases). V dropped 3 bases and J dropped 4 bases, with 19 bases sitting between them. Germline values: CDR1 DFQATT, CDR2 SNEGSKA (reference sequence). There are 16 residues in the CDR3. The DNA of the CDR3 is TGCAGTGCTAGCCCAAACCTCCGGGACATCGGAAACACCATATATTTT. It is translated as CSASPNLRDIGNTIYF.

This clonotype was found many times. The CDR3 DNA is TGTGCCACCAGTGAACAGGGGTGGAGGTTCACCTTC. Protein: CATSEQGWRFTF. The genes are TRBV24-1 and TRBJ1-2; 7 bases match TRBD1. The V gene's germline CDR1 is KGHDR and CDR2 SFDVKD. The V segment lost 4 bases and the J segment 13 bases; nucleotides outside the gene matches: 8. CDR3 length: 12 amino acids.

This clonotype was observed at least ten times. V is TRBV20-1 and J is TRBJ1-4; TRBD1 matches 8 bases. The CDR3 runs 16 residues. Germline lookup yields CDR1 DFQATT and CDR2 SNEGSKA (reference sequence). V lost 4 bases, J lost 5 bases, and 12 bases stayed unmatched. CDR3 region: CSATGQGREVNEKLFF. CDR3 nucleotides: TGCAGTGCTACCGGACAGGGCCGCGAAGTGAATGAAAAACTGTTTTTT.

This clonotype was detected ten times or more. The chain links TRBV5-1 to TRBJ1-4, with a weak D call TRBD1 (5 bases). From germline, CDR1 is SGHRS and CDR2 YFSETQ. V was cut by 2 bases and J by 0 bases, with 26 bases left in between. The CDR3 sequence is 21 residues long. In nucleotides, the CDR3 is TGCGCCAGCAGCTTATCGCCGCGCGGACGGGACGGAAATGCAACTAATGAAAAACTGTTTTTT. Protein: CASSLSPRGRDGNATNEKLFF.

This sequence joins TRBV6-1 and TRBJ2-1, with 12 nucleotides matching TRBD2. J gave up 7 bases and V 5 bases, and 12 bases lay outside the gene matches. In germline, CDR1 is MNHNS, CDR2 SASEGT. The CDR3 spans 17 residues. As DNA, the CDR3 is TGTGCCAGCAGTACCCAACCTCTAGCGGGAGGGGGTAATGAGCAGTTCTTC. It encodes CASSTQPLAGGGNEQFF.

The chain couples TRBV7-8 to TRBJ2-7; 7 bases are a match to TRBD2. Trimming at V came to 1 base and at J to 2 bases, leaving 5 bases not matched to a gene. The CDR3 totals 15 residues. CDR1 and CDR2 from the germline V gene are SGHVS and FQNEAQ. The CDR3 sequence: CASSLGLTSTYEQYF. In nucleotides, the CDR3 is TGTGCCAGCAGCTTAGGGTTGACTAGCACCTACGAGCAGTACTTC.

This clonotype was counted ten times or more. The chain has TRBV5-5 and TRBJ2-7; D remains ambiguous. The CDR3 sequence is 14 residues long. V was shortened by 0 bases and J by 1 base, with 8 bases between the two germline ends. Germline V gene lookup returns CDR1 SGHKS and CDR2 YYEKEE (reference sequence). In nucleotides, the CDR3 is TGTGCCAGCAGCTTGGTTTCTTCGTCCTACGAGCAGTACTTC. This codes for CASSLVSSSYEQYF.

This clonotype was observed a handful of times. The chain links TRBV5-1 to TRBJ2-3, with a possible D match to TRBD1 (7 bases). CDR1 is SGHRS, CDR2 YFSETQ, per germline. CDR3 length: 14 amino acids. V gave up 3 bases and J gave up 3 bases, with 11 bases separating them. CDR3 nucleotides: TGCGCCAGCAGCTCAGGGGGGCAAACAGATACGCAGTATTTT. Amino acid sequence: CASSSGGQTDTQYF. The entire variable domain, with the rest obtained from reference TRBV5-1 and TRBJ2-3, is as follows: KAGVTQTPRYLIKTRGQQVTLSCSPISGHRSVSWYQQTPGQGLQFLFEYFSETQRNKGNFPGRFSGRQFSNSRSEMNVSTLELGDSALYLCASSSGGQTDTQYFGPGTRLTVL.

This chain joins TRBV20-1 and TRBJ2-7, with 10 nucleotides matching TRBD2. There are 14 residues in the CDR3. V trimming: 5 bases; J trimming: 7 bases; junction bases outside the gene matches: 11. Germline V CDR1 and CDR2: DFQATT, SNEGSKA (reference sequence). CDR3 in amino acids: CSAQMSLAGMEQYF. The CDR3 DNA reads TGCAGTGCTCAGATGTCACTAGCGGGGATGGAGCAGTACTTC.

This clonotype was detected only a few times. This chain connects TRBV12-3 or TRBV12-4 to TRBJ1-1; D is uncertain. V lost 5 bases and J lost 7, with 8 bases in between. CDR3 length equals 11 residues. In DNA form, the CDR3 reads TGTGCCAGCAGTCCCCTTGATGAAGCTTTCTTT. This sequence encodes CASSPLDEAFF.

This chain joins TRBV4-3 and TRBJ2-5; weak D call: TRBD2 (6 bases). Germline V lookup: CDR1 LGHNA, CDR2 YSLEER. The CDR3 totals 13 residues. V dropped 4 bases and J dropped 3 bases, with 9 bases sitting between them. CDR3 residues: CASSRWREETQYF. The CDR3 coding sequence is TGCGCCAGCAGCCGTTGGAGGGAAGAGACCCAGTACTTC.

There are a few counts of this clonotype. This rearrangement joins TRBV3-1 to TRBJ1-1; D gene unclear. CDR1 and CDR2 (germline): LGHDT, YNNKEL (reference sequence). The CDR3 runs to 13 residues. Trimming left V 0 bases short and J 7 bases short, with 9 bases between. In DNA, the CDR3 is TGTGCCAGCAGCCAAGAGGTCAGCGTTGAAGCTTTCTTT. Its protein is CASSQEVSVEAFF.